A selection of T cell receptor beta chains follows, all from one sample in a study of blood T cell repertoires in COVID-19. Sequencing was performed with immunoSEQ multiplex PCR; in TCRdb, only in-frame clones are kept and a portion is missing. Of 300,000 to 350,000 clones in the sample, about nine tenths were seen once. The source material was PBMCs or T cells enriched from blood (not recorded which). The origin of the receptors is a woman in her twenties or thirties who had been exposed to COVID-19. Both conserved end residues are part of each CDR3.

j_call: TRBJ2-3
v_call: TRBV5-1
cdr3_aa: CASSLASVGDTQYF

j_call: TRBJ2-2
v_call: TRBV9
cdr3_aa: CASSAGDSYTGELFF

j_call: TRBJ1-1
v_call: TRBV5-8
cdr3_aa: CASSLSVPGFGNTEAFF

j_call: TRBJ2-1
v_call: TRBV9
cdr3_aa: CASSQPLAGGSYNEQFF

j_call: TRBJ2-1
v_call: TRBV24-1
cdr3_aa: CATSDLGGTSRDEQFF

j_call: TRBJ2-1
v_call: TRBV27
cdr3_aa: CAISRTSGRVNEQFF

j_call: TRBJ1-4
v_call: TRBV9
cdr3_aa: CASSGGTTNEKLFF

j_call: TRBJ2-5
v_call: TRBV10-2
cdr3_aa: CASSETHQETQYF

j_call: TRBJ1-2
v_call: TRBV6-5
cdr3_aa: CASRGLAAGGDGYTF

j_call: TRBJ2-7
v_call: TRBV7-9
cdr3_aa: CASSPGLAGTYEQYF

j_call: TRBJ2-7
v_call: TRBV28
cdr3_aa: CASSLDLTTGEQYF

j_call: TRBJ1-2
v_call: TRBV5-1
cdr3_aa: CASSLVKTRDGYTF

j_call: TRBJ2-1
v_call: TRBV4-2
cdr3_aa: CASSQDPSGSWVEQFF

j_call: TRBJ2-3
v_call: TRBV7-9
cdr3_aa: CASSRLAGVEEDTQYF

j_call: TRBJ2-1
v_call: TRBV10-3
cdr3_aa: CAIQGLSYNEQFF

j_call: TRBJ2-3
v_call: TRBV11-2
cdr3_aa: CASRQFPITSPNTDTQYF

j_call: TRBJ1-4
v_call: TRBV16
cdr3_aa: CASSQSPTPGQGYEKLFF

j_call: TRBJ2-3
v_call: TRBV5-8
cdr3_aa: CASSLVIAGGADTQYF

j_call: TRBJ1-1
v_call: TRBV5-5
cdr3_aa: CASSLFPTGGDGGEAFF

j_call: TRBJ1-1
v_call: TRBV23-1
cdr3_aa: CASTQGFQGNTEAFF

j_call: TRBJ1-1
v_call: TRBV12-5
cdr3_aa: CASGQSNRGRGNTEAFF

j_call: TRBJ1-1
v_call: TRBV18
cdr3_aa: CASSRAENTEAFF

j_call: TRBJ2-7
v_call: TRBV27
cdr3_aa: CASTGTSPPYEQYF

j_call: TRBJ1-4
v_call: TRBV2
cdr3_aa: CASSEFLTGRGFF